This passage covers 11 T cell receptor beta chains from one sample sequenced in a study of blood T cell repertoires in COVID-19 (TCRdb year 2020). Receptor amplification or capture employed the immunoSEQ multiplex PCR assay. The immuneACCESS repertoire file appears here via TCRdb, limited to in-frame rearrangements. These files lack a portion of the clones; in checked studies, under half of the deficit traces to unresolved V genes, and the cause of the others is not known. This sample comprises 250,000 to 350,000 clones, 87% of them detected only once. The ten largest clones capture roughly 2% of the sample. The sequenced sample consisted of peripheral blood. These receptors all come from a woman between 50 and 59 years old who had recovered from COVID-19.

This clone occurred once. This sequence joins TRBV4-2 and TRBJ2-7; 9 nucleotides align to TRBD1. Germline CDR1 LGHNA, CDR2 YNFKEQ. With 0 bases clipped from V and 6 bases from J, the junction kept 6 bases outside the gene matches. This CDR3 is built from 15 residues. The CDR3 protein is CASSQDYRGRGEQYF. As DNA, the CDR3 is TGTGCCAGCAGCCAAGATTACAGGGGGCGGGGCGAGCAGTACTTC.

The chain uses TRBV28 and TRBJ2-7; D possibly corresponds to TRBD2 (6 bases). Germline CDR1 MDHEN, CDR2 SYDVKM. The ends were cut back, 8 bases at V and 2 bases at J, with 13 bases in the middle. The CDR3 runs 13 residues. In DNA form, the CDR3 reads TGTGCCAGCCGGGGCCCGGGGGCCTACGAGCAGTACTTC. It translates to CASRGPGAYEQYF.

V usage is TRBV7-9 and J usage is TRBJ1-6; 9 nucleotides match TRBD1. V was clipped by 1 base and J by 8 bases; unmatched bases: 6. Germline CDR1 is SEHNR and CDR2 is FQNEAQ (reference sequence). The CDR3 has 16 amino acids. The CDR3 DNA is TGTGCCAGCAGCTTAGGTTCCGGGACAGGGTATTCACCCCTCCACTTT. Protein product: CASSLGSGTGYSPLHF. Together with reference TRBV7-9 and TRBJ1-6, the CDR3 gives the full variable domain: DTGVSQNPRHKITKRGQNVTFRCDPISEHNRLYWYRQTLGQGPEFLTYFQNEAQLEKSRLLSDRFSAERPKGSFSTLEIQRTEQGDSAMYLCASSLGSGTGYSPLHFGNGTRLTVT.

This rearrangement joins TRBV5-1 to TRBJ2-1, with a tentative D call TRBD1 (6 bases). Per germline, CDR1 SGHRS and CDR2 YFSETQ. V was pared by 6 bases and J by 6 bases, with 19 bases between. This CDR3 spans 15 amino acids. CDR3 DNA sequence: TGCGCCAGCAACTTAGACAGGCCGTTGGTCAATGAGCAGTTCTTC. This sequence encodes CASNLDRPLVNEQFF.

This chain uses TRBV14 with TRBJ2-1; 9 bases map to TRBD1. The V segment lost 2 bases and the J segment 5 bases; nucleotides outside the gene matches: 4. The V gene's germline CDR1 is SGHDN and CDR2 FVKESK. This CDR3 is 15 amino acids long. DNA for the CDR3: TGTGCCAGCAGCCAACCCTGGACAGGGGACAATGAGCAGTTCTTC. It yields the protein CASSQPWTGDNEQFF.

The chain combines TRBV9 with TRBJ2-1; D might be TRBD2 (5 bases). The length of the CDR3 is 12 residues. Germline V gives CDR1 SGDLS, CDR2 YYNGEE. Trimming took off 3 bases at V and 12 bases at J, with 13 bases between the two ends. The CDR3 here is CASSGLREAQFF. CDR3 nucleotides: TGTGCCAGCAGCGGCCTCCGGGAAGCGCAGTTCTTC.

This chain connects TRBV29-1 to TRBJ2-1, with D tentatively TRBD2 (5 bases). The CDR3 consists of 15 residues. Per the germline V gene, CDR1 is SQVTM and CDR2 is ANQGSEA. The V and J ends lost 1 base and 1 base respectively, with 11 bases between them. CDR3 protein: CSVEVDPGSYNEQFF. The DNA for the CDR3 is TGCAGCGTTGAAGTGGACCCGGGGTCCTACAATGAGCAGTTCTTC.

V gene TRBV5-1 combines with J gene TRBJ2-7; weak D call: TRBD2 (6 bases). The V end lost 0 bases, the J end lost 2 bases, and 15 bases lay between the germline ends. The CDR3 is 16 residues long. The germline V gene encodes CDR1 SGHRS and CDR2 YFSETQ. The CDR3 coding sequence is TGCGCCAGCAGCTTGGCACAAGCGGGTCCTACCTACGAGCAGTACTTC. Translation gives CASSLAQAGPTYEQYF.

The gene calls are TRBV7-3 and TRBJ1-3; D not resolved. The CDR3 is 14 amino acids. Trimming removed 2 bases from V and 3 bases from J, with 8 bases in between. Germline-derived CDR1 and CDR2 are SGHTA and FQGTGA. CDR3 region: CASSLSGRGNTIYF. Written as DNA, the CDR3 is TGTGCCAGCAGCTTATCGGGTCGTGGAAACACCATATATTTT.

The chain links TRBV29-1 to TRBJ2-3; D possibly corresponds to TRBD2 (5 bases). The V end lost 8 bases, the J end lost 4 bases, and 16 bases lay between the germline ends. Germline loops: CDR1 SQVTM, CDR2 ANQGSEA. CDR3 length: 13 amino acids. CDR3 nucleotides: TGCAGCCTTGCCCCATCGAGGGCAGATACGCAGTATTTT. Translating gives CSLAPSRADTQYF.

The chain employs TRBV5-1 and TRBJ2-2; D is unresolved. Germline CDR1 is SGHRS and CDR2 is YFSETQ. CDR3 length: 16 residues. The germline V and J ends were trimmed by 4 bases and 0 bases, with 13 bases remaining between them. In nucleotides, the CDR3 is TGCGCCAGCAGCCCTCACAGAGACACGAACACCGGGGAGCTGTTTTTT. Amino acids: CASSPHRDTNTGELFF.